The T cell receptor beta chain described here comes from a study of identical twins (dated by TCRdb to the mid-2010s). As for the study more broadly: To test whether fetal clonotypes persist, this study deep-sequenced TCR alpha and beta repertoires from monozygotic twins, from unrelated adults of various ages, and from cord blood. To rule out contamination, the twin experiments were replicated at different times with different library preparation protocols. What the study reported, not specific to this receptor: Out-of-frame TCR alpha sharing in monozygotic twins was systematically underestimated by recombination models, whereas sharing between unrelated individuals was in agreement with the recombination models. Compared with coincidental sharing between unrelated individuals, an excess of low generation-probability sequences was observed among out-of-frame TCR alpha sequences shared between twins. Zero-insertion analyses could be partly confounded by invariant T cells such as MAIT and iNKT, although diverse VJ usage argued against such confounding for most clonotypes. The excess sharing between twins in beta out-of-frame sequences was weaker because fewer shared sequences reduced the signal-to-noise ratio. Fewer insertions were carried by abundant cord blood beta clonotypes; a weaker similar trend was observed in young adult naive repertoires, while no such trend was observed in memory repertoires. Because the same donors could not be followed over many years, conclusions were based on cross-sectional statistical analysis.

The method behind the library was 5' RACE. The sequencer was an Illumina HiSeq 2000. A universal primer binding site was added through template switching, and the final cDNA carried a unique molecular identifier so that TCR cDNA molecules could be counted accurately. First-strand cDNA for TCR alpha and beta chains was synthesized from specific primers in the conserved constant-segment region. To control for contamination, each cDNA library was double barcoded with a SMART-Mk sample barcode plus Illumina barcodes. TruSeq adapter sequences, together with Illumina sample barcodes, were added in two successive PCR steps. TCR alpha and beta cDNA libraries were sequenced on the Illumina HiSeq platform with custom primers. In the authors' own workflow: Unique molecular identifiers were extracted from raw reads with MiGEC, and CDR3 positions were determined with MiXCR. Recombination models were inferred per individual with the repgenHMM and IGoR tools using an EM algorithm. Shared clonotype analysis was performed with the tcR package in R, normalizing sharing by the product of cloneset sizes. Out-of-frame nonproductive sequences were analyzed to study raw recombination free of thymic and clonal selection effects. TCRdb cleaned the public reads at Q25 with fastp, built clones with MiXCR and kept in-frame beta chains. One record per CDR3 amino acid sequence lists the most common genes and DNA. TCRdb's processing, not the authors' own work, is the source of the V and J calls. The sample includes under 900,000 distinct CDR3 sequences, with more than 9% observed a single time. The top ten clonotypes cover under 2% of the sample.

The trim is 6 bases for V and 2 bases for J, with a gap of 10 bases between the germline ends. Inclusive of the bounding cysteine and phenylalanine, the CDR3 is 13 residues long. The CDR3 DNA has 39 bases and is translated from base 1. CDR1 and CDR2 are drawn from the germline V gene: SGHVS, FQNEAQ. All donors were healthy Caucasians. Three pairs of female monozygotic twins, all aged about 18 to 30 years, made up the twin cohort. RNA for TCR libraries was isolated from peripheral blood mononuclear cells. At least ten counts were recorded for this clonotype. Its antigen is not yet known. Nothing much larger sits one base from this clone, and base qualities are not available. Another study also made use of these data, one on yellow fever vaccine responses in identical twins. As the second study states: According to the authors, the vaccine-induced T cell response in identical twins seemed to be partly convergent and partly specific to each individual. Focusing on identical twins, the study followed the T cell clones that responded to the vaccine, and did so with precision.

The source of this sequence is a woman younger than 30 in good health. Sequencing was performed on PBMCs. Recombination linked TRBV7-8 to TRBJ2-5; the D gene cannot be named for sure. The DNA is as follows: TGTGCCAGCAGTCTACAGCCTCAAGAGACCCAGTACTTC. This encodes CASSLQPQETQYF. The CDR3 plus the reference TRBV7-8 and TRBJ2-5 genes for the other parts give the full variable domain: GAGVSQSPRYKVAKRGQDVALRCDPISGHVSLFWYQQALGQGPEFLTYFQNEAQLDKSGLPSDRFFAERPEGSVSTLKIQRTQQEDSAVYLCASSLQPQETQYFGPGTRLLVL.